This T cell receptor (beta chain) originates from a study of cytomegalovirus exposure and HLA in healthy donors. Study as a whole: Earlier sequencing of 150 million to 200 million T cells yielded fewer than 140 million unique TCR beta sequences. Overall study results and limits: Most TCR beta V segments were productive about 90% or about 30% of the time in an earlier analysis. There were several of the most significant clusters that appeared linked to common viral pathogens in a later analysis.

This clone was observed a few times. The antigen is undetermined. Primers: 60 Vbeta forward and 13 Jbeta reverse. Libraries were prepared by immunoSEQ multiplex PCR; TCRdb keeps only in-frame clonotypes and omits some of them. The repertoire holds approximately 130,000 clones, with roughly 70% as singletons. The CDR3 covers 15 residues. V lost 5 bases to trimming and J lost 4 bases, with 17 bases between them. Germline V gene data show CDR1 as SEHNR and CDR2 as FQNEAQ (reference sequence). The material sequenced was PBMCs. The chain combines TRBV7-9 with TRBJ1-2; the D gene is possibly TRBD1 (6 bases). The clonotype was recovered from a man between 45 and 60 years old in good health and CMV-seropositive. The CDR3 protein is CASSPRTGIRYGYTF. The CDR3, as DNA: TGTGCCAGCAGCCCTCGAACAGGGATTCGCTATGGCTACACCTTC.